This TCR beta chain was identified during a study of blood T cell repertoires in COVID-19. This CDR3 is built from 19 residues. The J segment lost 5 bases and the V segment lost 5 bases, leaving 15 bases of the junction unmatched. CDR1 is SGHTA and CDR2 is FQGNSA in the germline V gene. Under the authors' procedure: Amplification with reference gene primers provided the estimates of nucleated cell counts. The assay was immunoSEQ multiplex PCR, and TCRdb's table has in-frame clones only and misses some. That table is the source of V, J and clone size, and D and trimming were worked out from the DNA. Of about 100,000 clones detected, roughly 84% appear once; the ten largest clones hold about 2%.

The specimen was peripheral blood. This chain joins TRBV7-2 and TRBJ2-4, with TRBD2 identical over 13 bases. This sequence was found in a man between 65 and 80 years old with active or convalescent COVID-19. CDR3 protein: CASSTRTSGGLGAENIQYF. The CDR3 DNA reads as TGTGCCAGCAGCACCAGGACTAGCGGGGGTTTGGGAGCGGAAAACATTCAGTACTTC.